These 22 T cell receptor beta chains were sequenced from one sample in a study. TCRdb reprocessed the 5' RACE reads via MiXCR and lists one record per CDR3 protein. The sample contains about 59,000 distinct CDR3 sequences, about a fifth of which appear only once. Cells sorted as Tregs were CD4+, CD25+ and CD127-/low. The specimen was tumor-infiltrating Tregs sorted from the breast tumor. These receptor sequences come from a female donor with breast cancer.

The rearrangement uses TRBV7-2 and TRBJ1-1; 7 bases agree with TRBD1. This CDR3 has 15 amino acids. Unmatched junction bases numbered 9, after V lost 1 base and J lost 7 bases. In germline, CDR1 is SGHTA, CDR2 FQGNSA. This CDR3 is CASSLEGASSLEAFF. CDR3 nucleotide sequence: TGTGCCAGCAGCTTAGAGGGGGCGAGTTCACTTGAAGCTTTCTTT. Combining the CDR3 with reference TRBV7-2 and TRBJ1-1 gives the whole variable domain GAGVSQSPSNKVTEKGKDVELRCDPISGHTALYWYRQSLGQGLEFLIYFQGNSAPDKSGLPSDRFSAERTGGSVSTLTIQRTQQEDSAVYLCASSLEGASSLEAFFGQGTRLTVV.

A few counts support this clonotype. V gene TRBV7-2 combines with J gene TRBJ1-6, with 10 bases identical to TRBD1. Trimming cost V 5 bases and J 9 bases; bases outside gene matches: 1. Germline V lookup: CDR1 SGHTA, CDR2 FQGNSA. The CDR3 loop spans 13 amino acids. The chain's CDR3 is CASSGTGASPLHF. In nucleotides, the CDR3 is TGTGCCAGCAGCGGGACAGGGGCTTCACCCCTCCACTTT.

This sequence joins TRBV2 and TRBJ2-1, with 9 nucleotides matching TRBD2. The J segment lost 9 bases and the V segment lost 3 bases, leaving 15 bases of the junction unmatched. CDR1 is SNHLY and CDR2 is FYNNEI in the germline V gene. The CDR3 is 17 residues long. The CDR3, as DNA: TGTGCCAGCAGTGACCCCGTCCACGGCGGGAGGGGGGGTGAGCAGTTCTTC. It yields the protein CASSDPVHGGRGGEQFF.

This chain uses TRBV7-2 with TRBJ2-7; no clear D. The CDR3 consists of 13 residues. Trimming stripped 3 bases from V and 1 base from J, with 7 bases between. CDR1 and CDR2 (germline): SGHTA, FQGNSA. CDR3 DNA: TGTGCCAGCAGCTTGTCCCGGTCCTACGAGCAGTACTTC. Its protein is CASSLSRSYEQYF.

CDR3 sequence reads: CASSDGIQPQHF. CDR3 nucleotides: TGTGCCAGCAGCGACGGGATACAGCCCCAGCATTTT. The V call is TRBV12-3 or TRBV12-4, the J call TRBJ1-5; D gene unclear. There are 12 residues in the CDR3. V was trimmed by 6 bases and J by 7 bases, leaving 10 bases between them.

In its sample, this clonotype ranks as medium-sized. The chain has TRBV20-1 and TRBJ1-5; D is uncertain. The germline V and J ends were trimmed by 1 base and 0 bases, with 4 bases remaining between them. CDR3 length equals 13 residues. Looked up from germline, CDR1 is DFQATT and CDR2 is SNEGSKA (reference sequence). The CDR3 sequence is CSARGDSNQPQHF. The CDR3 region has the DNA TGCAGTGCTAGAGGCGATAGCAATCAGCCCCAGCATTTT.

This clonotype came up a few times. This chain joins TRBV7-9 and TRBJ2-7; the match to TRBD1 covers 9 bases. V shed 0 bases, J shed 5 bases, and the junction held 2 bases outside the gene matches. The CDR3 sequence is 14 residues long. Germline V gene data show CDR1 as SEHNR and CDR2 as FQNEAQ (reference sequence). Written as DNA, the CDR3 is TGTGCCAGCAGCTTAGCACAGGGGGCAAACGAGCAGTACTTC. The encoded protein is CASSLAQGANEQYF.

This clonotype was counted only a few times. The V gene is TRBV6-1, the J gene TRBJ2-1; D gene ambiguous. Germline-derived CDR1 and CDR2 are MNHNS and SASEGT. Trimming removed 3 bases at V and 4 bases at J, with 10 bases between. The length of the CDR3 is 14 residues. DNA for the CDR3: TGTGCCAGCAGTGAGTCCTTGCAGTACAATGAGCAGTTCTTC. Encoded protein: CASSESLQYNEQFF.

This clonotype showed up just a few times. The chain combines TRBV6-2 or TRBV6-3 with TRBJ2-3; D is tentatively TRBD1 or TRBD2 (5 bases each). V lost 2 bases, J lost 2 bases, and 17 bases lay in between. The CDR3 contains 17 residues. Germline lookup yields CDR1 MNHEY and CDR2 SVGEGT. CDR3 nucleotide sequence: TGTGCCAGCAGTTACGCCCTAGCAAGAGGGGACACAGATACGCAGTATTTT. Its protein is CASSYALARGDTDTQYF.

This clonotype was detected many times. The V gene is TRBV20-1, the J gene TRBJ2-7, with no clear D. Looked up from germline, CDR1 is DFQATT and CDR2 is SNEGSKA (reference sequence). V was trimmed by 1 base and J by 6 bases, leaving 10 bases between them. The CDR3 sequence is 12 residues long. For the CDR3, the DNA is TGCAGTGCTAGAGGGGGTTGGGGCGAGCAGTACTTC. Encoded protein: CSARGGWGEQYF.

The genes are TRBV3-1 and TRBJ2-7, with D perhaps TRBD1 or TRBD2 (5 bases each). Germline V lookup: CDR1 LGHDT, CDR2 YNNKEL (reference sequence). V lost 4 bases and J lost 3, with 13 bases in between. This CDR3 is 14 amino acids long. DNA of the CDR3: TGTGCCAGCAGCCTCGGTCGGGGCCACTACGAGCAGTACTTC. It specifies CASSLGRGHYEQYF.

This clonotype was observed at least ten times. The CDR3 DNA sequence: TGTGCCAGCACCTTCAGCCCGCCGAGCACAGATACGCAGTATTTT. Translation gives CASTFSPPSTDTQYF. This chain links TRBV5-6 with TRBJ2-3; D is unclear. V was cut by 6 bases and J by 0 bases, with 14 bases left in between. Germline CDR1 and CDR2: SGHDT and YYEEEE. CDR3 size: 15 residues.

The chain recombines TRBV7-8 with TRBJ2-7; a weak D match, TRBD1 (6 bases). V was shortened by 6 bases and J by 5 bases, with 14 bases between the two germline ends. CDR1 and CDR2 (germline): SGHVS, FQNEAQ. The CDR3 is 13 amino acids. For the CDR3, the DNA is TGTGCCAGCAGGGGGGCGTTTAGGGACGAGCAGTACTTC. Translating gives CASRGAFRDEQYF.

This clonotype came up a few times. CDR3 protein: CASSSRQLNTIYF. Here the CDR3 DNA reads TGTGCCAGCAGCTCGCGACAATTAAACACCATATATTTT. The rearrangement links TRBV7-6 to TRBJ1-3; D gene uncertain. V lost 4 bases and J 6 bases, leaving 10 bases between the germline ends. The CDR3 loop spans 13 amino acids. The V gene's germline CDR1 is SGHVS and CDR2 FNYEAQ.

This clonotype was observed a handful of times. The rearrangement links TRBV4-2 to TRBJ2-3; 11 nucleotides match TRBD2. The CDR3 spans 14 residues. V was clipped by 2 bases and J by 8 bases; unmatched bases: 3. Looked up from germline, CDR1 is LGHNA and CDR2 is YNFKEQ. The CDR3, as DNA: TGTGCCAGCAGCCAAACTAGCGGGAGTTTTACGCAGTATTTT. It codes for CASSQTSGSFTQYF.

A note on this clonotype: This CDR3 fails to terminate in the conserved phenylalanine or tryptophan, so it likely reflects a read error. V gene TRBV7-2 combines with J gene TRBJ2-5; 9 nucleotides line up with TRBD1. Looked up from germline, CDR1 is SGHTA and CDR2 is FQGNSA. The CDR3 loop spans 15 amino acids. The CDR3 nucleotides are TGTGCCAGCAGTGTTTCTGGGACAGGGCAAGGGACCCAGTACTGC. Encoded protein: CASSVSGTGQGTQYC.

This clonotype occurred once. The genes are TRBV18 and TRBJ2-1; 7 bases match TRBD2. Germline CDR1 and CDR2: KGHSH and LQKENI. The V gene end was trimmed by 1 base and the J gene end by 10 bases; junction bases not matched to a gene: 7. The CDR3 loop spans 14 amino acids. This CDR3 is CASSPLPSGGEQFF. The CDR3 coding sequence is TGTGCCAGCTCACCACTGCCTAGCGGTGGAGAGCAGTTCTTC.

As regards this clonotype: A much larger clone lies one base from this, so it may be a read error. The rearrangement uses TRBV28 and TRBJ1-2; the D gene is possibly TRBD1 (5 bases). Trimming cost V 6 bases and J 8 bases, with 22 bases left between them. Germline CDR1 MDHEN, CDR2 SYDVKM. The CDR3 extends over 15 amino acids. The CDR3 spells CASRLRRGGSRGYTF. As DNA, the CDR3 is TGTGCCAGCAGGTTGCGGAGGGGAGGCTCCAGGGGCTACACCTTC.

V and J are TRBV18 and TRBJ1-3; D not certain. CDR1 and CDR2 (germline): KGHSH, LQKENI. Trimming left V 6 bases short and J 4 bases short, with 10 bases between. This CDR3 has 13 amino acids. CDR3 in DNA: TGTGCCAGCTCGTCCGGCCGAGGAAACACCATATATTTT. The encoded protein is CASSSGRGNTIYF.

A few counts support this clonotype. The rearrangement uses TRBV24-1 and TRBJ1-2; 7 nucleotides match TRBD1. Germline assignment: CDR1 KGHDR and CDR2 SFDVKD. The CDR3 runs 17 residues. Unmatched junction bases numbered 12, after V lost 6 bases and J lost 0 bases. The CDR3 region is CATSWTGPGDSNYGYTF. CDR3 nucleotide sequence: TGTGCCACCAGTTGGACAGGACCTGGCGATTCTAACTATGGCTACACCTTC.

This sequence joins TRBV14 and TRBJ2-5, with 10 nucleotides matching TRBD2. The length of the CDR3 is 15 residues. Trimming removed 1 base from V and 4 bases from J; junction bases left unmatched: 3. Germline lookup yields CDR1 SGHDN and CDR2 FVKESK. The CDR3 loop reads CASSQGLAGVETQYF. The CDR3 DNA sequence: TGTGCCAGCAGCCAAGGCCTAGCGGGAGTAGAGACCCAGTACTTC. The variable domain in full, completed from reference TRBV14 and TRBJ2-5, reads EAGVTQFPSHSVIEKGQTVTLRCDPISGHDNLYWYRRVMGKEIKFLLHFVKESKQDESGMPNNRFLAERTGGTYSTLKVQPAELEDSGVYFCASSQGLAGVETQYFGPGTRLLVL.

This clonotype was observed many times. The rearrangement uses TRBV5-1 and TRBJ2-3; 8 nucleotides match TRBD2. The CDR3 runs 14 residues. The V gene end was trimmed by 2 bases and the J gene end by 3 bases; junction bases not matched to a gene: 2. In germline, CDR1 is SGHRS, CDR2 YFSETQ. CDR3 nucleotides: TGCGCCAGCAGCTTTCGACTAGCGACAGATACGCAGTATTTT. Its translation is CASSFRLATDTQYF.